The rows below give T cell receptor beta chains drawn from one sample of a study of T cell responses to AZD1222 COVID-19 vaccine. Only in-frame clones appear in the TCRdb table, and some are missing; sequencing was by immunoSEQ multiplex PCR. Of 65,000 to 75,000 clones listed, around 90% were seen once; the top ten hold 4% to 5.5%. The source was peripheral blood, collected 28 days after the second dose of the MenACWY control vaccine. Every receptor here comes from an adult who received the MenACWY meningococcal vaccine as a control. The CDR3 runs from the conserved cysteine through the conserved F or W. D genes are given only for firm matches. Clone sizes are given selectively: once, few, many, or a class where the clone is expanded.

size: few
J: TRBJ2-3
V: TRBV5-1
D: .
DNA: TGCGCCAGCAGCGTAGGACACACAGATACGCAGTATTTT
CDR3: CASSVGHTDTQYF

size: once
J: TRBJ1-2
V: TRBV9
D: .
DNA: TGTGCCAGCAGCACCTCATCCGTGGTCTATGGCTACACCTTC
CDR3: CASSTSSVVYGYTF

size: once
J: TRBJ1-1
V: TRBV14
D: .
DNA: TGTGCCAGCAGCCATTACAGGGACGGGGGGAACACTGAAGCTTTCTTT
CDR3: CASSHYRDGGNTEAFF

size: .
J: TRBJ2-7
V: TRBV2
D: TRBD1
DNA: TGTGCCAGCAGCGCATGGGGACAGGTTGGCTACGAGCAGTACTTC
CDR3: CASSAWGQVGYEQYF

size: .
J: TRBJ2-7
V: TRBV5-1
D: TRBD2
DNA: TGCGCCAGCAGCTTAACCTTCGGGAGGAACCACGAGCAGTACTTC
CDR3: CASSLTFGRNHEQYF

size: .
J: TRBJ1-2
V: TRBV7-9
D: .
DNA: TGTGCCAGCAGCCCCCAAGGGCTGAACGGCTACACCTTC
CDR3: CASSPQGLNGYTF

size: once
J: TRBJ2-5
V: TRBV5-1
D: TRBD2
DNA: TGCGCCAGCAGCTTGGCGGGGGGGCCGGGAGAGACCCAGTACTTC
CDR3: CASSLAGGPGETQYF

size: .
J: TRBJ2-1
V: TRBV7-6
D: .
DNA: TGTGCCAGCAGCTTGGACGAAGGCCGGTCCTACAATGAGCAGTTCTTC
CDR3: CASSLDEGRSYNEQFF

size: .
J: TRBJ1-2
V: TRBV5-4
D: .
DNA: TGTGCCAGCAGCTCAGGCAGGGCGATCTATGGCTACACCTTC
CDR3: CASSSGRAIYGYTF

size: .
J: TRBJ1-1
V: TRBV27
D: TRBD1
DNA: TGTGCCAGCCGACAGGGGTACATGAACACTGAAGCTTTCTTT
CDR3: CASRQGYMNTEAFF

size: .
J: TRBJ1-2
V: TRBV5-1
D: TRBD1
DNA: TGCGCCAGCACCACAGGGGGCCTCTATGGCTACACCTTC
CDR3: CASTTGGLYGYTF

size: .
J: TRBJ2-3
V: TRBV3-1/TRBV3-2
D: .
DNA: TGTGCCAGCAGCCAAGATCGGTCGGATACGCAGTATTTT
CDR3: CASSQDRSDTQYF

size: .
J: TRBJ2-7
V: TRBV27
D: TRBD1
DNA: TGTGCCAGCAGTCACTCGACAGGGGTGGACGAGCAGTACTTC
CDR3: CASSHSTGVDEQYF

size: .
J: TRBJ2-7
V: TRBV19
D: .
DNA: TGTGCCAGTAGTATAAGGGCCGAACGAGGGAATGAGCAGTACTTC
CDR3: CASSIRAERGNEQYF